This T cell receptor beta chain emerged from a study of cytomegalovirus exposure and HLA in healthy donors. The trim removed 3 bases at V and 3 bases at J, leaving 3 bases unmatched. The germline V gene has CDR1 LGHNA and CDR2 YSLEER. The CDR3 runs to 15 residues. Primers for the PCR totalled 60 Vbeta and 13 Jbeta. Per the original data handling: Roughly 11 million shared chains were among the approximately 82 million unique TCR beta chains that a later analysis counted. Data came from immunoSEQ multiplex PCR; TCRdb stores just in-frame clones and leaves some out. That table is the source of V, J and clone size, and D and trimming were worked out from the DNA. This table holds about 190,000 clones, over 60% found once. Regarding this clone: What it binds is not known.

General study points: Cytomegalovirus status was reportedly diagnosed by the classifier with high sensitivity and specificity.

The rearrangement uses TRBV4-3 and TRBJ2-7; 12 positions agree with TRBD2. Source material: PBMCs. This clonotype originated in a man aged 25 to 40 in good health and CMV-seropositive. DNA of the CDR3: TGCGCCAGCAGCCAGACGACTAGCGGGGGCTACGAGCAGTACTTC. Translating it yields CASSQTTSGGYEQYF.